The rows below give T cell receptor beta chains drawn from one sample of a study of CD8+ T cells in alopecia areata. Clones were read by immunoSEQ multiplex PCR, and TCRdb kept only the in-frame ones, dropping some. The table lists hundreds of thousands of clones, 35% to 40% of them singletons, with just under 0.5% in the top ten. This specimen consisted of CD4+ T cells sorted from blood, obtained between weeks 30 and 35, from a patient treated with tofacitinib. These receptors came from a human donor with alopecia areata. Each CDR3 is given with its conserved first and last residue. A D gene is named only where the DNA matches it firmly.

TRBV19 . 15 CASSIRHMDNSPLHF
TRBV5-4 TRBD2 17 CASSLTSRLAGVNEQFF
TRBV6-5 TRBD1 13 CASSWDRGIEQYF
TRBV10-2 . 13 CASSEGVPGTQYF
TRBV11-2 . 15 CASSSRTIGHTEAFF
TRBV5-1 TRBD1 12 CASSSTGREAFF
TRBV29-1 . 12 CSVEVRANVLTF
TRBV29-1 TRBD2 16 CSVPKRLAGFIDTQYF
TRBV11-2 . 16 CASSLFSQGYTGELFF
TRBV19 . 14 CASIPDSLNTEAFF
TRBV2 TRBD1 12 CASKDRATGYTF
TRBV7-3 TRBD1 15 CASSPQGTGPDTQYF
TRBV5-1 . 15 CASSLARDVGTEAFF
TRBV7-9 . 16 CASSLGSSASGNTIYF
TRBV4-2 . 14 CASSQEARSYEQYF
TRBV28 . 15 CASSSAGQIPPGYTF
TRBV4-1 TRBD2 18 CASSQESPRLAGSYEQYF
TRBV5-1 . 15 CASSLAGTSQDEQYF
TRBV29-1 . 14 CSVETKGRIYEQYF
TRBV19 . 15 CASSMPGHSNQPQHF
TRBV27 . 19 CASSPRLTATQRLNTEAFF
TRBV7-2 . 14 CASSQRYSSYEQYF
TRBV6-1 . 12 CASTARYNEQFF
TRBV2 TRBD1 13 CAGHRGVTDTQYF
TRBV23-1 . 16 CASSQETDRDTGELFF
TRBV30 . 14 CAWSVARSNQPQHF
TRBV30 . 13 CAWSTRRADTQYF
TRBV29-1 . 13 CSVGGRANTEAFF
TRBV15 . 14 CATSRAASTDTQYF
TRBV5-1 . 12 CASSTERETQYF
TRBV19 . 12 CASIGRAGELFF
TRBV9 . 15 CASSVGVSYNSPLHF
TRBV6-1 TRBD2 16 CASSGLAGDLTDTQYF